These T cell receptor beta chains were read from a single sample in a study of beta chain features in type 1 diabetes. The repertoire was sequenced with immunoSEQ multiplex PCR; TCRdb's copy has only in-frame clones and lacks some. Of about 160,000 clones detected, roughly 60% appear once; the ten largest clones hold around 0.08%. The specimen was naive CD4+ T cells from blood. These receptors were obtained from a man younger than 45 with type 1 diabetes. Both conserved end residues are part of each CDR3. The order of the fields is V gene, D gene, J gene, clone size, CDR3 protein, CDR3 DNA. D genes are given only for firm matches. A row's size may be missing; if present it is once, few, many or a size class.

v_gene: TRBV7-9
d_gene: NA
j_gene: TRBJ2-7
abundance: NA
CDR3aa: CASSPERYEQYF
CDR3nt: TGTGCCAGCAGCCCTGAGCGGTACGAGCAGTACTTC

v_gene: TRBV2
d_gene: TRBD1
j_gene: TRBJ2-4
abundance: once
CDR3aa: CASRGTDKNIQYF
CDR3nt: TGTGCCAGCAGGGGGACAGACAAAAACATTCAGTACTTC

v_gene: TRBV7-9
d_gene: NA
j_gene: TRBJ2-5
abundance: few
CDR3aa: CASSLASQETQYF
CDR3nt: TGTGCCAGCAGCCTCGCCAGCCAAGAGACCCAGTACTTC

v_gene: TRBV7-2
d_gene: TRBD1
j_gene: TRBJ2-3
abundance: few
CDR3aa: CASSLRQGASDTQYF
CDR3nt: TGTGCCAGCAGCCTACGACAGGGTGCTTCGGATACGCAGTATTTT

v_gene: TRBV7-8
d_gene: TRBD2
j_gene: TRBJ2-5
abundance: NA
CDR3aa: CASSRGLAGGAAQYF
CDR3nt: TGTGCCAGCAGCCGCGGACTAGCGGGGGGCGCGGCCCAGTACTTC

v_gene: TRBV25-1
d_gene: NA
j_gene: TRBJ2-1
abundance: once
CDR3aa: CASSDRTGWYEQFF
CDR3nt: TGTGCCAGCAGTGACCGTACAGGGTGGTACGAGCAGTTCTTC

v_gene: TRBV5-6
d_gene: NA
j_gene: TRBJ2-7
abundance: NA
CDR3aa: CASSLYSQASSYEQYF
CDR3nt: TGTGCCAGCAGCTTGTATTCCCAGGCGAGCTCCTACGAGCAGTACTTC

v_gene: TRBV30
d_gene: TRBD1
j_gene: TRBJ1-5
abundance: NA
CDR3aa: CAVGQGDFNQPQHF
CDR3nt: TGTGCCGTAGGACAGGGGGATTTCAATCAGCCCCAGCATTTT

v_gene: TRBV29-1
d_gene: NA
j_gene: TRBJ2-4
abundance: NA
CDR3aa: CSVAQGPQNIQYF
CDR3nt: TGCAGCGTCGCCCAGGGGCCCCAAAACATTCAGTACTTC

v_gene: TRBV30
d_gene: NA
j_gene: TRBJ2-3
abundance: few
CDR3aa: CAWSSRSDTQYF
CDR3nt: TGTGCCTGGAGCTCGAGGTCAGATACGCAGTATTTT

v_gene: TRBV9
d_gene: TRBD2
j_gene: TRBJ2-5
abundance: NA
CDR3aa: CASSVGASGYQETQYF
CDR3nt: TGTGCCAGCAGCGTCGGGGCTAGCGGGTACCAAGAGACCCAGTACTTC

v_gene: TRBV2
d_gene: NA
j_gene: TRBJ1-1
abundance: NA
CDR3aa: CASSVGEAFF
CDR3nt: TGTGCCAGCAGTGTTGGTGAAGCTTTCTTT

v_gene: TRBV29-1
d_gene: TRBD1
j_gene: TRBJ2-7
abundance: few
CDR3aa: CSVNVPGDRAEQYF
CDR3nt: TGCAGCGTTAATGTACCCGGGGACAGGGCCGAGCAGTACTTC

v_gene: TRBV29-1
d_gene: NA
j_gene: TRBJ2-3
abundance: NA
CDR3aa: CSVEEYRSTQGDTQYF
CDR3nt: TGCAGCGTTGAAGAGTATCGCTCGACTCAGGGAGATACGCAGTATTTT

v_gene: TRBV9
d_gene: NA
j_gene: TRBJ2-3
abundance: few
CDR3aa: CASSGGRSADTQYF
CDR3nt: TGTGCCAGCAGCGGGGGACGTTCGGCAGATACGCAGTATTTT

v_gene: TRBV5-4
d_gene: TRBD2
j_gene: TRBJ2-3
abundance: once
CDR3aa: CASSLAGGTDTQYF
CDR3nt: TGTGCCAGCAGCTTAGCGGGGGGCACAGATACGCAGTATTTT

v_gene: TRBV4-3
d_gene: TRBD2
j_gene: TRBJ2-3
abundance: NA
CDR3aa: CASSLATLAGVTDTQYF
CDR3nt: TGCGCCAGCAGCCTGGCCACACTAGCGGGGGTAACAGATACGCAGTATTTT

v_gene: TRBV9
d_gene: NA
j_gene: TRBJ2-1
abundance: NA
CDR3aa: CASSVETVPNEQFF
CDR3nt: TGTGCCAGCAGCGTAGAGACAGTCCCCAATGAGCAGTTCTTC

v_gene: TRBV2
d_gene: NA
j_gene: TRBJ1-2
abundance: NA
CDR3aa: CASSATAPYYGYTF
CDR3nt: TGTGCCAGCAGTGCGACGGCCCCTTACTATGGCTACACCTTC

v_gene: TRBV29-1
d_gene: TRBD1
j_gene: TRBJ2-5
abundance: NA
CDR3aa: CSVDPGQGTKEETQYF
CDR3nt: TGCAGCGTTGACCCGGGACAGGGGACGAAGGAAGAGACCCAGTACTTC

v_gene: TRBV7-2
d_gene: NA
j_gene: TRBJ2-5
abundance: NA
CDR3aa: CASSPLGGPETQYF
CDR3nt: TGTGCCAGCAGCCCTCTGGGGGGGCCAGAGACCCAGTACTTC

v_gene: TRBV9
d_gene: TRBD2
j_gene: TRBJ2-5
abundance: few
CDR3aa: CASSVGLAPETQYF
CDR3nt: TGTGCCAGCAGCGTGGGACTAGCTCCAGAGACCCAGTACTTC

v_gene: TRBV7-8
d_gene: TRBD1
j_gene: TRBJ2-5
abundance: few
CDR3aa: CASSPGQEETQYF
CDR3nt: TGTGCCAGCAGCCCGGGACAGGAAGAGACCCAGTACTTC

v_gene: TRBV2
d_gene: TRBD2
j_gene: TRBJ2-2
abundance: NA
CDR3aa: CASSEGLAGTGELFF
CDR3nt: TGTGCCAGCAGTGAAGGACTAGCGGGGACCGGGGAGCTGTTTTTT

v_gene: TRBV25-1
d_gene: NA
j_gene: TRBJ1-1
abundance: NA
CDR3aa: CASSEPGGANTEAFF
CDR3nt: TGTGCCAGCAGTGAACCGGGTGGGGCGAACACTGAAGCTTTCTTT

v_gene: TRBV23-1
d_gene: NA
j_gene: TRBJ1-5
abundance: few
CDR3aa: CASSQSGNRCKPQHF
CDR3nt: TGCGCCAGCAGTCAATCGGGGAATAGGTGCAAGCCCCAGCATTTT

v_gene: TRBV7-2
d_gene: NA
j_gene: TRBJ2-3
abundance: few
CDR3aa: CASSLALGGMTDTQYF
CDR3nt: TGTGCCAGCAGCTTAGCGCTAGGGGGAATGACAGATACGCAGTATTTT

v_gene: TRBV7-2
d_gene: NA
j_gene: TRBJ1-2
abundance: NA
CDR3aa: CASSNISYGYTF
CDR3nt: TGTGCCAGCAGCAACATCAGCTATGGCTACACCTTC

v_gene: TRBV30
d_gene: NA
j_gene: TRBJ1-1
abundance: once
CDR3aa: CAWSVRPEAFF
CDR3nt: TGTGCCTGGAGTGTAAGGCCTGAAGCTTTCTTT

v_gene: TRBV19
d_gene: NA
j_gene: TRBJ2-5
abundance: NA
CDR3aa: CASSIQLGVETQYF
CDR3nt: TGTGCCAGTAGTATCCAGCTTGGTGTGGAGACCCAGTACTTC

v_gene: TRBV4-3
d_gene: TRBD1
j_gene: TRBJ2-5
abundance: NA
CDR3aa: CASSQTGTGKQETQYF
CDR3nt: TGCGCCAGCAGCCAAACCGGGACAGGGAAGCAAGAGACCCAGTACTTC

v_gene: TRBV29-1
d_gene: NA
j_gene: TRBJ1-5
abundance: few
CDR3aa: CSVEQGSNQPQHF
CDR3nt: TGCAGCGTTGAACAGGGTAGTAATCAGCCCCAGCATTTT

v_gene: TRBV4-3
d_gene: NA
j_gene: TRBJ1-2
abundance: NA
CDR3aa: CASSQGQFYGYTF
CDR3nt: TGCGCCAGCAGCCAAGGGCAGTTCTATGGCTACACCTTC

v_gene: TRBV30
d_gene: NA
j_gene: TRBJ2-5
abundance: NA
CDR3aa: CAWSTGVDSGETQYF
CDR3nt: TGTGCCTGGAGTACCGGGGTCGACAGTGGAGAGACCCAGTACTTC

v_gene: TRBV30
d_gene: NA
j_gene: TRBJ1-6
abundance: few
CDR3aa: CAWSVEGLSPLHF
CDR3nt: TGTGCCTGGAGTGTAGAGGGCCTTTCACCCCTCCACTTT

v_gene: TRBV30
d_gene: NA
j_gene: TRBJ2-5
abundance: few
CDR3aa: CAWSVQTQYF
CDR3nt: TGTGCCTGGAGTGTACAGACCCAGTACTTC

v_gene: TRBV4-3
d_gene: NA
j_gene: TRBJ2-3
abundance: NA
CDR3aa: CASSQALAESTDTQYF
CDR3nt: TGCGCCAGCAGCCAGGCTTTAGCGGAGAGCACAGATACGCAGTATTTT

v_gene: TRBV7-7
d_gene: NA
j_gene: TRBJ2-7
abundance: NA
CDR3aa: CASSPSTGRGNEQYF
CDR3nt: TGTGCTAGCAGCCCCTCAACGGGCAGGGGAAACGAGCAGTACTTC

v_gene: TRBV13
d_gene: NA
j_gene: TRBJ2-3
abundance: few
CDR3aa: CASSSTWTAPGADTQYF
CDR3nt: TGTGCCAGCAGCTCAACCTGGACAGCCCCGGGGGCAGATACGCAGTATTTT

v_gene: TRBV29-1
d_gene: NA
j_gene: TRBJ1-4
abundance: NA
CDR3aa: CSVDGNEKLFF
CDR3nt: TGCAGCGTGGACGGGAATGAAAAACTGTTTTTT

v_gene: TRBV9
d_gene: NA
j_gene: TRBJ1-2
abundance: NA
CDR3aa: CASSFSQETAYGYTF
CDR3nt: TGTGCCAGCAGCTTCTCTCAAGAGACAGCCTATGGCTACACCTTC